This T cell receptor beta chain was obtained from a study of T-cell memory formation after mild COVID-19. Germline assignment: CDR1 SGHRS and CDR2 YFSETQ. The CDR3 loop spans 14 amino acids. V was trimmed by 6 bases and J by 4 bases, leaving 15 bases between them. Study findings and constraints: Second-wave clones peaking on day 37 lacked confirmed SARS-CoV-2 specificity. Chiefly within CM and EM were the contracting CD4+ clones; CD8+ ones were within EMRA. Clones that got smaller from day 15 to 85 had even CD4/CD8, while clones growing later tipped toward CD4+.

This clonotype has more than one count but fewer than ten. The antigen is undetermined. TCR alpha and TCR beta cDNA libraries carrying sample barcodes and UMIs were produced by 5'RACE using constant-segment primers. TCRdb recomputed calls from the 5' RACE reads with MiXCR, one row per CDR3 protein. The table has 280,000 or so distinct CDR3 sequences, more than 15% seen once. This chain links TRBV5-1 with TRBJ2-3; D is possibly TRBD2 (7 bases). This TCR came from a man between 18 and 35 years old who had mild COVID-19 (a few samples of this study predate the infection). Cell type and time point are not known. What was sequenced was PBMCs or a T cell subset sorted from them (not recorded which). Here the CDR3 DNA reads TGCGCCAGCACGAACGGCGGGGGCCCAGATACGCAGTATTTT. It yields the protein CASTNGGGPDTQYF.